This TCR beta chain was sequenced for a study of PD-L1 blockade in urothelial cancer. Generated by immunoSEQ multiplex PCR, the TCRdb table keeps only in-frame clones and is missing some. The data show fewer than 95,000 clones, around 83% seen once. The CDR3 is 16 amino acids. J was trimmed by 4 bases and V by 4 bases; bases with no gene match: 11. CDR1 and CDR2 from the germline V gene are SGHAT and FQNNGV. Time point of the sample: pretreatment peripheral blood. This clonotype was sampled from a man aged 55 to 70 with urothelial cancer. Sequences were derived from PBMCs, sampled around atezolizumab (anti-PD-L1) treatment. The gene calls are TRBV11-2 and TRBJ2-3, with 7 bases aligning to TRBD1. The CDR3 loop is CASSSPFGTEADTQYF. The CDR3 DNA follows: TGTGCCAGCAGCTCCCCCTTCGGGACAGAGGCAGATACGCAGTATTTT. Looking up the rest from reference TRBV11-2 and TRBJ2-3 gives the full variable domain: EAGVAQSPRYKIIEKRQSVAFWCNPISGHATLYWYQQILGQGPKLLIQFQNNGVVDDSQLPKDRFSAERLKGVDSTLKIQPAKLEDSAVYLCASSSPFGTEADTQYFGPGTRLTVL.